The text below deals with one T cell receptor beta chain. The sample comes from a study of blood T cell repertoires in COVID-19. Study background: PBMCs, B-cell-depleted T cells, or T cells were the source of the cDNA or gDNA that made up the material.

V was clipped by 1 base and J by 2 bases, with 20 bases between them. The length of the CDR3 is 18 residues. Looked up from germline, CDR1 is SGHVS and CDR2 is FNYEAQ. Authors' methods: Amplification of reference gene primers provided the estimated nucleated cell counts. Assay used: immunoSEQ multiplex PCR; TCRdb lists only in-frame clones, some missing. The D gene and trimming were derived from the DNA, and the V and J assignments and clone size from that table. This table has 300,000 or so clones, 80% to 90% appearing once. The sequenced sample consisted of peripheral blood. This chain joins TRBV7-6 and TRBJ2-5; TRBD1 is a possible D gene (6 bases). The TCR was taken from a woman between 45 and 60 years old who had recovered from COVID-19. CDR3 amino acids: CASSLVVLEGEFQETQYF. CDR3 nucleotides: TGTGCCAGCAGCTTAGTAGTCCTCGAGGGGGAATTTCAAGAGACCCAGTACTTC.